This section outlines one T cell receptor beta chain sequence together with its context. Antigen: not known. Every patient underwent thyroid surgery untreated. The CDR3 contains 15 residues. Per germline, CDR1 SGDLS and CDR2 YYNGEE. The trim removed 4 bases at V and 4 bases at J, leaving 9 bases unmatched. These data come from a study of metastatic and nonmetastatic thyroid tumors. Study summary: Comparison of repertoires was carried out across blood and tumor or nodule tissue from malignant and benign thyroid patients.

TCRdb reprocessed the PCR reads using MiXCR. The data hold over 45,000 clones, with about 25% observed a single time. General study results and limits: For both blood and tumor, malignant thyroid tumors reportedly showed significantly higher TCR beta diversity than benign nodules did.

The V call is TRBV9, the J call TRBJ1-2; 8 bases are shared with TRBD1. The sequencing sample was made of blood. The source of this sequence is a male donor with papillary thyroid cancer or a benign thyroid nodule (not recorded which). Some clones in this sample may be carry-over from other donors' samples. The chain's CDR3 is CASSLVTGVFYGYTF. The CDR3 nucleotides are TGTGCCAGCAGCCTCGTGACAGGGGTCTTCTATGGCTACACCTTC. Looking up the rest from reference TRBV9 and TRBJ1-2 gives the full variable domain: DSGVTQTPKHLITATGQRVTLRCSPRSGDLSVYWYQQSLDQGLQFLIQYYNGEERAKGNILERFSAQQFPDLHSELNLSSLELGDSALYFCASSLVTGVFYGYTFGSGTRLTVV.